The next 26 T cell receptor beta chains were all read from a single sample in a study of blood T cell repertoires in COVID-19. Some clones are missing from TCRdb's copy, which holds only in-frame ones; the method was immunoSEQ multiplex PCR. The table includes around 300,000 clones, around 90% detected once. Material for sequencing was PBMCs or T cells enriched from blood (not recorded which). The receptors originated from a man aged 25-45 years who had recovered from COVID-19.

A few counts support this clone. The CDR3 DNA is TGTGCCAGCAGCTTCCCTACGGTTTCCTACGAGCAGTACTTC. Protein: CASSFPTVSYEQYF. The chain carries TRBV7-9 and TRBJ2-7; no firm D call. Germline CDR1 reads SEHNR; CDR2 reads FQNEAQ (reference sequence). The CDR3 runs 14 residues. V gave up 3 bases and J gave up 1 base, with 10 bases separating them.

The CDR3 DNA sequence: TGCAGCGTTGCGCTAAATCAGCGGGAGATACACAATGAGCAGTTCTTC. This gives the protein CSVALNQREIHNEQFF. V is TRBV29-1 and J is TRBJ2-1, with 8 bases matching TRBD2. V dropped 4 bases and J dropped 5; count of bases not matched to a gene: 13. Germline values: CDR1 SQVTM, CDR2 ANQGSEA. This CDR3 comprises 16 residues.

This clone was recorded only once. V and J are TRBV6-4 and TRBJ2-3; 10 nucleotides align to TRBD2. Germline CDR1 reads MRHNA; CDR2 reads SNTAGT. The CDR3 is made up of 16 amino acids. Unmatched junction bases numbered 5, after V lost 4 bases and J lost 1 base. The CDR3 nucleotides are TGTGCCAGCAGTGCGAGCGGGGGGGCGGGCACAGATACGCAGTATTTT. Protein: CASSASGGAGTDTQYF.

The chain couples TRBV27 to TRBJ1-6, with TRBD1 matching 8 bases. Germline V lookup: CDR1 MNHEY, CDR2 SMNVEV (reference sequence). The ends lost 5 bases at V and 6 bases at J; junction bases unmatched: 9. The CDR3 loop spans 16 amino acids. In DNA, the CDR3 is TGTGCCAGCAGTCCTGGGGCCGGGACAGGTAATTCACCCCTCCACTTT. Amino acid sequence: CASSPGAGTGNSPLHF.

The chain is built from TRBV28 and TRBJ1-5, with D maybe TRBD1 (6 bases). V was trimmed by 2 bases and J by 3 bases, leaving 20 bases between them. The germline V gene encodes CDR1 MDHEN and CDR2 SYDVKM. This CDR3 spans 18 amino acids. The chain's CDR3 is CASSLIVGGQGYNQPQHF. The CDR3 bases are TGTGCCAGCAGTTTAATTGTAGGCGGCCAGGGGTACAATCAGCCCCAGCATTTT.

The chain carries TRBV5-1 and TRBJ2-7; TRBD1 agrees at 10 bases. This CDR3 has 14 residues. Germline V gene sequence: CDR1 SGHRS, CDR2 YFSETQ. J gave up 7 bases and V 4 bases, and 8 bases lay outside the gene matches. CDR3 region: CASSGGTGEGEQYF. For the CDR3, the DNA is TGCGCCAGCAGCGGCGGGACAGGGGAAGGGGAGCAGTACTTC.

This chain links TRBV7-9 with TRBJ1-4, with TRBD1 matching over 8 bases. After removal of 0 bases from V and 8 bases from J, the junction contained 5 bases not matched to a gene. The CDR3 consists of 15 residues. Germline values: CDR1 SEHNR, CDR2 FQNEAQ (reference sequence). The CDR3 nucleotides are TGTGCCAGCAGCTTAGCCGGGACAGGAATCGAAAAACTGTTTTTT. Its translation is CASSLAGTGIEKLFF.

The V call is TRBV5-4, the J call TRBJ2-7; D remains ambiguous. The CDR3 extends over 14 amino acids. In germline, CDR1 is SGHNT, CDR2 YYREEE (reference sequence). Trimming took 4 bases from V and 6 from J, leaving 17 bases between them. The CDR3 protein is CASSPTIQVGEQYF. In nucleotides, the CDR3 is TGTGCCAGCAGCCCGACAATCCAGGTAGGCGAGCAGTACTTC.

V gene TRBV19 combines with J gene TRBJ2-3; TRBD2 matches 8 bases. Per germline, CDR1 LNHDA and CDR2 SQIVND (reference sequence). CDR3 size: 14 residues. V lost 4 bases, J lost 2 bases, and 2 bases stayed unmatched. As DNA, the CDR3 is TGTGCCAGTAGTAACGGGGGGGTCACAGATACGCAGTATTTT. Its protein is CASSNGGVTDTQYF.

The V gene is TRBV5-1, the J gene TRBJ2-3, with D tentatively TRBD1 (5 bases). The CDR3 has 14 residues. Between the trimmed V and J ends, which lost 3 bases and 3 bases, there was a span of 11 bases. Germline V gives CDR1 SGHRS, CDR2 YFSETQ. The CDR3 region is CASSSQGLTDTQYF. CDR3 nucleotides: TGCGCCAGCAGCTCTCAGGGTTTAACAGATACGCAGTATTTT.

CDR3 DNA sequence: TGTGCCAGCAGCTTGGTAGGGACAGAAGCTAACTATGGCTACACCTTC. It encodes CASSLVGTEANYGYTF. V is TRBV5-6 and J is TRBJ1-2, with 7 bases fitting TRBD1. The CDR3 contains 16 residues. Losses at the gene ends were 0 bases for V and 0 bases for J; bases not matched to a gene: 5. Germline V lookup: CDR1 SGHDT, CDR2 YYEEEE.

This chain connects TRBV28 to TRBJ1-5, with 7 bases lining up with TRBD1. The trim removed 3 bases at V and 2 bases at J, leaving 13 bases unmatched. Germline CDR1 reads MDHEN; CDR2 reads SYDVKM. This CDR3 region has 18 residues. CDR3 sequence (DNA): TGTGCCAGCAGTTTCTCCGGGACAGCCTTTCTTGGCAATCAGCCCCAGCATTTT. Amino acid sequence: CASSFSGTAFLGNQPQHF. The full variable domain, rest sourced from reference TRBV28 and TRBJ1-5, is DVKVTQSSRYLVKRTGEKVFLECVQDMDHENMFWYRQDPGLGLRLIYFSYDVKMKEKGDIPEGYSVSREKKERFSLILESASTNQTSMYLCASSFSGTAFLGNQPQHFGDGTRLSIL.

In this sample, this clone turned up once. This chain uses TRBV7-6 with TRBJ1-5; perhaps TRBD1 as D (5 bases). The V gene lost 5 bases and the J gene lost 3 bases, with 11 bases spanning the gap. CDR3 length: 14 residues. Germline lookup yields CDR1 SGHVS and CDR2 FNYEAQ. The CDR3 sequence: CASSPQDTNQPQHF. In nucleotides, the CDR3 is TGTGCCAGCAGCCCGCAGGACACCAATCAGCCCCAGCATTTT.

The chain is built from TRBV28 and TRBJ1-5; TRBD1 aligns across 9 bases. With 6 bases clipped from V and 5 bases from J, the junction kept 8 bases outside the gene matches. The CDR3 sequence is 15 residues long. Germline values: CDR1 MDHEN, CDR2 SYDVKM. DNA of the CDR3: TGTGCCAGCAGCACTGTCCGACAGGGGGATCAGCCCCAGCATTTT. It translates to CASSTVRQGDQPQHF.

The genes are TRBV3-1 (or the pseudogene TRBV3-2) and TRBJ2-5, with TRBD2 matching over 15 bases. CDR3 length: 17 amino acids. Trimming cost V 1 base and J 3 bases; bases outside gene matches: 3. Germline V CDR1 and CDR2: LGHDT, YNNKEL (reference sequence). The CDR3 protein is CASSQVGTSGGKETQYF. The CDR3 coding sequence is TGTGCCAGCAGCCAAGTCGGGACTAGCGGGGGGAAAGAGACCCAGTACTTC.

The chain carries TRBV13 and TRBJ2-3, with 7 bases that match TRBD2. The CDR3 consists of 16 residues. Germline CDR1 reads PRHDT; CDR2 reads FYEKMQ (reference sequence). J lost 7 bases, V lost 5 bases, and 15 bases had no gene match. CDR3 coding DNA: TGTGCCAGCAGCCCTGAGCGGGGACCTTACTTGCATACGCAGTATTTT. This sequence encodes CASSPERGPYLHTQYF.

The chain employs TRBV15 and TRBJ2-2, with 8 bases lining up with TRBD1. CDR1 and CDR2 (germline): LNHNV, YYDKDF (reference sequence). V was clipped by 3 bases and J by 2 bases; unmatched bases: 17. CDR3 length: 20 amino acids. The CDR3 DNA reads as TGTGCCACCAGCAGCGAACCCTGGGGACAGGCAGGGGGAAACACCGGGGAGCTGTTTTTT. It is translated as CATSSEPWGQAGGNTGELFF.

Concerning this clone: Other DNA sequences in this specimen translate into the identical CDR3. The V call is TRBV27, the J call TRBJ1-2, with a possible D match to TRBD1 (5 bases). Germline CDR1 reads MNHEY; CDR2 reads SMNVEV (reference sequence). V was shortened by 4 bases and J by 6 bases, with 15 bases between the two germline ends. The CDR3 sequence is 14 residues long. The CDR3 DNA is TGTGCCAGCAGTTCAGGGCAGGGTAGGGATGGCTACACCTTC. Translating gives CASSSGQGRDGYTF.

In this sample, this clone turned up once. This rearrangement joins TRBV2 to TRBJ2-2, with no clear D. The CDR3 runs 14 residues. Germline loops: CDR1 SNHLY, CDR2 FYNNEI. Trimming pared 7 bases from V and 0 bases from J, leaving 9 bases between. In DNA form, the CDR3 reads TGTGCCAGCATTCCACTTACGAACACCGGGGAGCTGTTTTTT. This translates into CASIPLTNTGELFF.

CDR3 sequence: CASSQDSVPVRENSPLHF. In DNA form, the CDR3 reads TGCGCCAGCAGCCAAGATTCGGTTCCGGTTAGGGAGAATTCACCCCTCCACTTT. J is TRBJ1-6 and V is TRBV4-1; D gene ambiguous. The germline V gene has CDR1 MGHRA and CDR2 YSYEKL. The CDR3 runs to 18 residues. The V end lost 0 bases, the J end lost 7 bases, and 19 bases lay between the germline ends.

This rearrangement joins TRBV19 to TRBJ1-2; a possible D gene is TRBD1 (5 bases). The CDR3 is 13 residues long. Germline V lookup: CDR1 LNHDA, CDR2 SQIVND (reference sequence). V lost 1 base to trimming and J lost 3 bases, with 6 bases between them. In DNA form, the CDR3 reads TGTGCCAGTAGTATAGGGGGCCACTATGGCTACACCTTC. Its protein is CASSIGGHYGYTF.

The rearrangement links TRBV6-2 or TRBV6-3 to TRBJ2-5, with unresolved D. Trimming shortened V by 1 base and J by 1 base, and 4 bases separated the two germline ends. The germline CDR1 and CDR2 sequences are MNHEY and SVGEGT. This CDR3 is built from 13 residues. CDR3 in amino acids: CASSYYFQETQYF. Here the CDR3 DNA reads TGTGCCAGCAGTTACTACTTCCAAGAGACCCAGTACTTC.

CDR3 sequence (DNA): TGTGCCAGCAGTGAAAAGTTAGCAGGGGGCCGTGGCTACACCTTC. This encodes CASSEKLAGGRGYTF. This rearrangement joins TRBV2 to TRBJ1-2; 8 nucleotides agree with TRBD1. CDR3 length equals 15 residues. V was clipped by 2 bases and J by 7 bases; unmatched bases: 9. CDR1 is SNHLY, CDR2 FYNNEI, per germline.

J is TRBJ1-2 and V is TRBV3-1 (or the pseudogene TRBV3-2); D may be TRBD1 (5 bases). The CDR3 totals 17 residues. V was trimmed by 0 bases and J by 4 bases, leaving 18 bases between them. Germline CDR1 reads LGHDT; CDR2 reads YNNKEL (reference sequence). CDR3 sequence: CASSQDGARPLAYGYTF. In DNA, the CDR3 is TGTGCCAGCAGCCAAGATGGGGCAAGACCCTTGGCCTATGGCTACACCTTC.

The rearrangement uses TRBV11-2 and TRBJ2-5, with TRBD2 matching over 12 bases. V gave up 6 bases and J gave up 4 bases; unmatched junction bases: 6. CDR3 length equals 15 residues. The germline gives CDR1 SGHAT, CDR2 FQNNGV. CDR3 nucleotides: TGTGCCAGCAGTTCGCTAGCGGGGGGGATAGAGACCCAGTACTTC. Translation gives CASSSLAGGIETQYF.

The chain uses TRBV4-2 and TRBJ2-3; no firm D call. Germline-derived CDR1 and CDR2 are LGHNA and YNFKEQ. The CDR3 loop spans 12 amino acids. The V gene lost 0 bases and the J gene lost 5 bases, with 3 bases spanning the gap. CDR3 sequence reads: CASSQDKDTQYF. Written as DNA, the CDR3 is TGTGCCAGCAGCCAAGACAAAGATACGCAGTATTTT.